This passage covers 22 T cell receptor beta chains from one sample sequenced in a study of T cell changes during pregnancy in multiple sclerosis (dated 2019 in TCRdb). The library relied on the immunoSEQ multiplex PCR assay. Held by TCRdb, this immuneACCESS table contains in-frame sequences only and omits some clones. Under half of the omission traces to an unresolved V gene where checked; the cause of the rest is unknown. Counted in this sample were around 63,000 clones; approximately 90% of them appeared once. The leading ten clones occupy around 3% of the sample. Sequencing was performed on peripheral blood, taken in the third trimester of pregnancy. Source of these receptors: a female donor in good health, enrolled as a control in a pregnancy study.

The sample holds one count of this clone. The rearrangement joins TRBV4-1 to TRBJ1-2, with 7 nucleotides matching TRBD1. Looked up from germline, CDR1 is MGHRA and CDR2 is YSYEKL. This CDR3 region has 15 residues. Trimming took 0 bases from V and 4 from J; bases not matched to a gene: 5. CDR3 loop: CASSQDEQGSYGYTF. CDR3 DNA: TGCGCCAGCAGCCAAGACGAACAGGGGAGCTATGGCTACACCTTC.

The chain employs TRBV30 and TRBJ1-1; the D is unclear. The CDR3 totals 13 residues. The V and J ends lost 7 bases and 0 bases respectively, with 12 bases between them. Looked up from germline, CDR1 is GTSNPN and CDR2 is SVGIG (reference sequence). CDR3 in amino acids: CASSEDLNTEAFF. The CDR3 DNA follows: TGTGCCTCCTCCGAGGACTTGAACACTGAAGCTTTCTTT.

J is TRBJ1-2 and V is TRBV28; D is possibly TRBD1 (5 bases). V was trimmed by 2 bases and J by 5 bases, leaving 12 bases between them. CDR3 length equals 14 residues. CDR1 and CDR2 (germline): MDHEN, SYDVKM. CDR3 loop: CASSLVSGEYGYTF. The CDR3 nucleotides are TGTGCCAGCAGTTTAGTATCGGGGGAGTATGGCTACACCTTC.

The V call is TRBV6-1, the J call TRBJ2-7; D not resolved. The CDR3 runs 14 residues. Germline CDR1 MNHNS, CDR2 SASEGT. Trimming took off 8 bases at V and 0 bases at J, with 14 bases between the two ends. CDR3 in amino acids: CASLSNFFSYEQYF. CDR3 sequence (DNA): TGTGCCAGCCTTAGTAATTTTTTCTCCTACGAGCAGTACTTC.

The chain recombines TRBV15 with TRBJ2-5; the D gene is possibly TRBD1 (5 bases). Per the germline V gene, CDR1 is LNHNV and CDR2 is YYDKDF (reference sequence). The CDR3 length is 14 residues. Trimming removed 4 bases from V and 2 bases from J, with 11 bases in between. As DNA, the CDR3 is TGTGCCACCAGCACCCAGGGATCACAAGAGACCCAGTACTTC. Its protein product is CATSTQGSQETQYF.

The gene calls are TRBV7-3 and TRBJ1-1; D is ambiguous. This CDR3 comprises 16 residues. Germline V gene sequence: CDR1 SGHTA, CDR2 FQGTGA. Trimming cost V 0 bases and J 0 bases, with 11 bases left between them. CDR3 in amino acids: CASSLTAGFMNTEAFF. The CDR3 DNA reads as TGTGCCAGCAGCTTAACGGCAGGCTTTATGAACACTGAAGCTTTCTTT.

The V gene is TRBV11-2, the J gene TRBJ2-5; D unclear. Trimming left V 4 bases short and J 3 bases short, with 12 bases between. The CDR3 spans 14 residues. The V gene's germline CDR1 is SGHAT and CDR2 FQNNGV. The CDR3: CASSSRRAEETQYF. CDR3 nucleotide sequence: TGTGCCAGCAGCTCCCGTCGAGCCGAAGAGACCCAGTACTTC.

The chain links TRBV2 to TRBJ2-2; 12 bases are shared with TRBD2. This CDR3 is 15 amino acids long. With V trimmed by 8 bases and J by 5 bases, 6 bases remained unmatched. CDR1 is SNHLY and CDR2 is FYNNEI in the germline V gene. DNA for the CDR3: TGTGCCAGCGGTAGGACTAGCGGGACGACCGGGGAGCTGTTTTTT. Translation gives CASGRTSGTTGELFF. Combining the CDR3 with reference TRBV2 and TRBJ2-2 gives the whole variable domain EPEVTQTPSHQVTQMGQEVILRCVPISNHLYFYWYRQILGQKVEFLVSFYNNEISEKSEIFDDQFSVERPDGSNFTLKIRSTKLEDSAMYFCASGRTSGTTGELFFGEGSRLTVL.

The chain combines TRBV7-9 with TRBJ2-1; D is undetermined. The CDR3 consists of 12 residues. V was clipped by 3 bases and J by 5 bases, with 5 bases between them. Germline lookup yields CDR1 SEHNR and CDR2 FQNEAQ (reference sequence). The CDR3 region has the DNA TGTGCCAGCAGCTTCCAGAACAATGAGCAGTTCTTC. This translates into CASSFQNNEQFF.

The gene calls are TRBV6-1 and TRBJ2-4; maybe TRBD2 (5 bases). This CDR3 comprises 13 residues. V lost 1 base and J 7 bases, leaving 8 bases between the germline ends. CDR1 and CDR2 (germline): MNHNS, SASEGT. CDR3 region: CASSEEGGNIQYF. CDR3 nucleotide sequence: TGTGCCAGCAGTGAAGAGGGCGGGAACATTCAGTACTTC.

This rearrangement joins TRBV2 to TRBJ2-3; TRBD2 agrees at 8 bases. Germline CDR1 reads SNHLY; CDR2 reads FYNNEI. The ends lost 6 bases at V and 5 bases at J; junction bases unmatched: 13. The CDR3 is 16 amino acids. The CDR3 is CASSRDPGLVRDTQYF. In DNA form, the CDR3 reads TGTGCCAGCAGCCGGGATCCGGGACTAGTAAGAGATACGCAGTATTTT.

V usage is TRBV5-8 and J usage is TRBJ2-7; the match to TRBD1 covers 10 bases. Trimming at V came to 4 bases and at J to 3 bases, leaving 4 bases not matched to a gene. This CDR3 is 14 amino acids long. From germline, CDR1 is SGHTS and CDR2 YDEGEE. CDR3 residues: CASSIGTGDYEQYF. The CDR3 region has the DNA TGTGCCAGCAGCATCGGGACAGGGGACTACGAGCAGTACTTC.

In nucleotides, the CDR3 is TGTGCCAGCAGCCAAGGGGGCTTCGGGGGCTACACCTTC. This sequence encodes CASSQGGFGGYTF. The chain recombines TRBV14 with TRBJ1-2; possibly TRBD1 for D (5 bases). The CDR3 sequence is 13 residues long. Germline CDR1 SGHDN, CDR2 FVKESK. V was pared by 1 base and J by 8 bases, with 11 bases between.

This clone has a single count. The chain couples TRBV7-2 to TRBJ2-7; a weak D match, TRBD2 (5 bases). This CDR3 comprises 14 residues. Germline V lookup: CDR1 SGHTA, CDR2 FQGNSA. The V end lost 5 bases, the J end lost 4 bases, and 15 bases lay between the germline ends. The CDR3 spells CASSPLGWTYEQYF. For the CDR3, the DNA is TGTGCCAGCAGCCCCCTGGGGTGGACTTACGAGCAGTACTTC.

This rearrangement joins TRBV6-1 to TRBJ1-5, with 8 bases identical to TRBD1. CDR3 size: 14 residues. The V gene end was trimmed by 6 bases and the J gene end by 3 bases; junction bases not matched to a gene: 4. Germline V lookup: CDR1 MNHNS, CDR2 SASEGT. Here the CDR3 reads CASRDRDFNQPQHF. The CDR3 DNA follows: TGTGCCAGCAGGGACAGGGACTTCAATCAGCCCCAGCATTTT.

The V and J genes are TRBV10-3 and TRBJ2-1; TRBD2 might be the D (8 bases). CDR3 length: 18 residues. The germline V gene encodes CDR1 ENHRY and CDR2 SYGVKD. Trimming removed 0 bases from V and 9 bases from J, with 24 bases in between. Written as DNA, the CDR3 is TGTGCCATCAGTGAGTCGAGGGAAGCGGGAGTCCCAGGGGGTGAGCAGTTCTTC. Translation gives CAISESREAGVPGGEQFF.

V gene TRBV11-3 combines with J gene TRBJ1-2; tentatively, D is TRBD1 (5 bases). V was cut by 4 bases and J by 5 bases, with 8 bases left in between. The CDR3 covers 12 residues. Germline CDR1 is SGHNT and CDR2 is YENEEA. This CDR3 is CASSSSGYGYTF. CDR3 sequence (DNA): TGTGCCAGCAGCTCCTCAGGGTATGGCTACACCTTC.

In its sample, this clone was seen a few times. The V call is TRBV7-2, the J call TRBJ1-2; 9 bases line up with TRBD1. The germline CDR1 and CDR2 sequences are SGHTA and FQGNSA. With V trimmed by 2 bases and J by 5 bases, 3 bases remained unmatched. This CDR3 spans 14 amino acids. CDR3 bases: TGTGCCAGCAGCTTATCACAGGGGGCGTATGGCTACACCTTC. It specifies CASSLSQGAYGYTF.

The V call is TRBV19, the J call TRBJ1-5; TRBD1 matches 7 bases. The CDR3 extends over 13 amino acids. Germline-derived CDR1 and CDR2 are LNHDA and SQIVND (reference sequence). The ends lost 6 bases at V and 10 bases at J; junction bases unmatched: 9. The CDR3 here is CASSKTGNEPQHF. CDR3 DNA sequence: TGTGCCAGTAGCAAGACAGGGAACGAACCCCAGCATTTT.

The rearrangement joins TRBV2 to TRBJ1-2, with a possible D match to TRBD1 (6 bases). The germline gives CDR1 SNHLY, CDR2 FYNNEI. This CDR3 is 14 amino acids long. Trimming removed 6 bases from V and 4 bases from J, with 15 bases in between. This CDR3 reads CASRQGHGPYGYTF. The CDR3 nucleotides are TGTGCCAGCAGACAGGGCCACGGGCCCTATGGCTACACCTTC.

The V and J genes are TRBV5-6 and TRBJ2-3, with 12 positions matching TRBD2. V shed 1 base and J 4 bases; nucleotides not matched to a gene: 10. This CDR3 has 18 residues. CDR1 SGHDT and CDR2 YYEEEE come from the germline V gene. The CDR3 loop reads CASSLLLAGGPWADTQYF. The DNA for the CDR3 is TGTGCCAGCAGCTTGCTTCTAGCGGGGGGGCCTTGGGCAGATACGCAGTATTTT. Looking up the rest from reference TRBV5-6 and TRBJ2-3 gives the full variable domain: DAGVTQSPTHLIKTRGQQVTLRCSPKSGHDTVSWYQQALGQGPQFIFQYYEEEERQRGNFPDRFSGHQFPNYSSELNVNALLLGDSALYLCASSLLLAGGPWADTQYFGPGTRLTVL.

This clone came up a few times. The CDR3 protein is CASGFRQGGLDIQYF. The CDR3 bases are TGTGCTAGTGGTTTTCGGCAGGGGGGCCTGGACATTCAGTACTTC. The chain couples TRBV12-5 to TRBJ2-4; possible D gene TRBD1, 7 bases. V lost 3 bases, J lost 8 bases, and 17 bases lay in between. The germline V gene has CDR1 LGHNT and CDR2 FRNRAP. The CDR3 loop spans 15 amino acids.